This TCR beta chain was identified during a study of preoperative IRX-2 immunotherapy in early breast cancer. The data were produced by immunoSEQ multiplex PCR, yet TCRdb's version contains in-frame clones alone and is incomplete. The sample has about 98,000 clones; roughly 88% are singletons. This sample's treatment: preoperative locoregional IRX-2 cytokine immunotherapy. Preoperative locoregional IRX-2 cytokine immunotherapy was tested in the phase Ib source study. This CDR3 has 15 amino acids. The clonotype originates from a human donor with breast cancer. The V and J genes are TRBV22-1 and TRBJ1-6; the DNA was not compared with TRBD1, the D call given in the table. TRBV22-1 is annotated as a pseudogene. Sample: tumor tissue, taken after IRX-2 immunotherapy. The CDR3 DNA reads as TGTGCCAGCAGCTACGACGACAGGGATAATTCACCCCTCCACTTT. This gives the protein CASSYDDRDNSPLHF.